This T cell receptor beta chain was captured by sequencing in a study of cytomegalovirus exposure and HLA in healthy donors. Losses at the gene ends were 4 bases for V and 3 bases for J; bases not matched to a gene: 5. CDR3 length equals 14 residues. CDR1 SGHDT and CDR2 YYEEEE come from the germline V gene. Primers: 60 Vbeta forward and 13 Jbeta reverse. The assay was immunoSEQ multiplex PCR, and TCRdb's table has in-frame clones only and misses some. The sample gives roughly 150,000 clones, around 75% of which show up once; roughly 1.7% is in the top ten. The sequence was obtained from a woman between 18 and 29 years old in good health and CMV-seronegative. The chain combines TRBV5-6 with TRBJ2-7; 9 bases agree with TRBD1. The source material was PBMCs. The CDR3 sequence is CASSLDRGIYEQYF. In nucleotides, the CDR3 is TGTGCCAGCAGCCTGGACAGGGGTATCTACGAGCAGTACTTC.